The 26 T cell receptor beta chains presented below share a single source sample, sequenced in a study of metastatic and nonmetastatic thyroid tumors. Each patient came to thyroid surgery without any prior treatment (of any kind). TCRdb reanalyzed the PCR reads with MiXCR. The sample has tens of thousands of clones; roughly an eighth are singletons. The sample consisted of tumor tissue. The source of these receptors is a female donor with papillary thyroid cancer or a benign thyroid nodule (not recorded which). Some clones in this sample may be carry-over from other donors' samples.

Ten or more counts support this clone. The chain uses TRBV5-1 and TRBJ2-1; D is unclear. The CDR3 consists of 12 residues. Trimming cost V 5 bases and J 8 bases, with 11 bases left between them. Looked up from germline, CDR1 is SGHRS and CDR2 is YFSETQ. For the CDR3, the DNA is TGCGCCAGCAGTAACGATGGGGATGAGCAGTTCTTC. Amino acid sequence: CASSNDGDEQFF.

Concerning this clone itself: A much larger clone sits a single nucleotide away, making a read error possible. The chain links TRBV4-1 to TRBJ2-7, with 9 bases fitting TRBD1. CDR3 length equals 15 residues. Germline assignment: CDR1 MGHRA and CDR2 YSYEKL. The CDR3 is CDSSAQPGQGYEQYF. CDR3 nucleotides: TGCGACAGCAGCGCACAGCCGGGACAGGGCTACGAGCAGTACTTC.

This clone was seen ten or more times. This chain joins TRBV27 and TRBJ1-5; 9 bases align to TRBD1. This CDR3 spans 16 amino acids. The germline V gene has CDR1 MNHEY and CDR2 SMNVEV (reference sequence). J lost 3 bases, V lost 3 bases, and 6 bases had no gene match. The CDR3 here is CASSFLGQGSNQPQHF. CDR3 nucleotide sequence: TGTGCCAGCAGTTTTTTGGGACAGGGTTCCAATCAGCCCCAGCATTTT.

This clone was seen at least ten times. The same CDR3 is also encoded by other DNA sequences in this sample. The chain uses TRBV20-1 and TRBJ2-2; a weak D match, TRBD1 (5 bases). Trimming shortened V by 1 base and J by 2 bases, and 8 bases separated the two germline ends. This CDR3 has 14 amino acids. The V gene's germline CDR1 is DFQATT and CDR2 SNEGSKA (reference sequence). The CDR3 loop reads CSARGQLNTGELFF. As DNA, the CDR3 is TGCAGTGCTAGAGGACAGCTCAACACCGGGGAGCTGTTTTTT.

Of note for this clone: This sequence may be a read error, since a much larger clone differs from it by one base. Other DNA sequences in the same sample also yield this CDR3. This chain joins TRBV7-8 and TRBJ2-5, with D perhaps assigned TRBD1 or TRBD2 (5 bases each). CDR3 length: 13 residues. Per germline, CDR1 SGHVS and CDR2 FQNEAQ. CDR3 DNA sequence: TGCGCCAGCAGCTTAGCAGGGAGAGAGACCCAGTACTTC. It is translated as CASSLAGRETQYF.

Ten or more counts support this clone. J is TRBJ2-1 and V is TRBV11-2; the match to TRBD2 covers 13 bases. The CDR3 extends over 17 amino acids. Germline CDR1 is SGHAT and CDR2 is FQNNGV. Trimming took 5 bases from V and 6 from J; bases not matched to a gene: 10. The CDR3 protein is CASSLRPGTSGANEQFF. The CDR3 DNA is TGTGCCAGCAGCCTCCGACCCGGGACTAGCGGGGCCAATGAGCAGTTCTTC.

This clone was detected ten times or more. The rearrangement uses TRBV5-6 and TRBJ2-7; D unresolved. The CDR3 is 12 amino acids. With 3 bases removed from V and 8 bases from J, the gap between germline ends came to 12 bases. Germline V gene sequence: CDR1 SGHDT, CDR2 YYEEEE. In DNA, the CDR3 is TGTGCCAGCAGCTGGGCCCAGTCCAAGCAGTACTTC. As protein: CASSWAQSKQYF.

This clone was found a few times. One end of the junction varies from germline; a read error may be responsible. The rearrangement links TRBV6-1 to TRBJ2-5, with D perhaps matching TRBD1 or TRBD2 (7 bases each). The germline V gene has CDR1 MNHNS and CDR2 SASEGT. This CDR3 has 15 residues. The CDR3 sequence: CASHIRRGEGETPYF. The CDR3, as DNA: TGTGCCAGCCATATCCGCAGGGGGGAGGGAGAGACCCCGTACTTC.

As to this clone: A much larger clonotype is one base distant, so this may be a read error. CDR3 sequence: CSARSPGLGDTQYF. In nucleotides, the CDR3 is TGCAGTGCCCGATCCCCGGGTCTGGGGGATACCCAGTACTTC. V is TRBV20-1 and J is TRBJ2-5; D assignment may be TRBD1 or TRBD2 (5 bases each). This CDR3 is 14 amino acids long. Germline CDR1 and CDR2: DFQATT and SNEGSKA (reference sequence). Trimming removed 6 bases from V and 8 bases from J, with 22 bases in between.

This clone was recorded many times. This chain links TRBV20-1 with TRBJ2-7; 9 bases agree with TRBD2. V shed 1 base and J 0 bases; nucleotides not matched to a gene: 7. The germline V gene encodes CDR1 DFQATT and CDR2 SNEGSKA (reference sequence). This CDR3 has 16 residues. This CDR3 is CSARVSSGKNSYEQYF. The CDR3 DNA follows: TGCAGTGCTAGAGTGTCTAGCGGGAAAAACTCCTACGAGCAGTACTTC.

This clone was recorded a few times. Other nucleotide sequences in the sample specify the same CDR3. The rearrangement links TRBV6-4 to TRBJ2-5, with unresolved D. V was shortened by 10 bases and J by 4 bases, with 19 bases between the two germline ends. Germline-derived CDR1 and CDR2 are MRHNA and SNTAGT. The CDR3 runs to 14 residues. CDR3 region: CANAEVGSSETQYF. In DNA form, the CDR3 reads TGTGCCAACGCTGAGGTAGGATCCTCAGAGACCCAGTACTTC.

This clone came up many times. The chain links TRBV18 to TRBJ1-1, with unresolved D. V was cut by 8 bases and J by 5 bases, with 15 bases left in between. Germline V CDR1 and CDR2: KGHSH, LQKENI. The CDR3 runs to 13 residues. The CDR3 spells CASLLGRGTEAFF. CDR3 DNA: TGTGCCAGCCTTCTCGGTCGTGGGACTGAAGCTTTCTTT.

This clone was counted ten times or more. The genes are TRBV2 and TRBJ2-5, with 7 bases that match TRBD2. Germline trimming cut 2 bases from V and 4 bases from J; bases unmatched to any gene: 10. This CDR3 is built from 16 residues. Germline CDR1 reads SNHLY; CDR2 reads FYNNEI. The CDR3 DNA reads as TGTGCCAGCAGTGAACTGGGGAGGGCCCGGGGAGAGACCCAGTACTTC. This codes for CASSELGRARGETQYF.

This clone was observed many times. V usage is TRBV14 and J usage is TRBJ2-1; TRBD2 might be the D (5 bases). The CDR3 loop spans 16 amino acids. V was trimmed by 4 bases and J by 4 bases, leaving 17 bases between them. In germline, CDR1 is SGHDN, CDR2 FVKESK. Here the CDR3 DNA reads TGTGCCAGCAGCCGGAGACTACCCATGGGGTACAATGAGCAGTTCTTC. It translates to CASSRRLPMGYNEQFF. Drawing the rest from reference TRBV14 and TRBJ2-1, the complete variable domain is EAGVTQFPSHSVIEKGQTVTLRCDPISGHDNLYWYRRVMGKEIKFLLHFVKESKQDESGMPNNRFLAERTGGTYSTLKVQPAELEDSGVYFCASSRRLPMGYNEQFFGPGTRLTVL.

Comments on this clone: This may be a read error: a much more frequent sequence differs by one nucleotide. The chain has TRBV27 and TRBJ1-4, with 8 bases that match TRBD1. CDR3 length: 14 amino acids. The V segment lost 6 bases and the J segment 7 bases; nucleotides outside the gene matches: 7. The germline CDR1 and CDR2 sequences are MNHEY and SMNVEV (reference sequence). The CDR3 sequence: CASRHQGAREKLFF. The CDR3 bases are TGTGCCAGCAGACACCAGGGGGCTCGTGAAAAACTGTTTTTT.

This clone has a count of ten or more. This rearrangement joins TRBV19 to TRBJ2-1; 9 bases map to TRBD2. J lost 8 bases, V lost 6 bases, and 14 bases had no gene match. Germline V gene lookup returns CDR1 LNHDA and CDR2 SQIVND (reference sequence). The CDR3 sequence is 16 residues long. DNA of the CDR3: TGTGCCAGTAGCTCGAAGACTAGCGGTCTTAGGGATGAGCAGTTCTTC. It yields the protein CASSSKTSGLRDEQFF.

Details on this clone: Since a much larger clone is just one base distant, this may be a read error. V usage is TRBV5-1 and J usage is TRBJ2-3, with D possibly being TRBD2 (5 bases). Germline V gene lookup returns CDR1 SGHRS and CDR2 YFSETQ. The CDR3 runs to 14 residues. The CDR3: CSSGTAISTDTQYF. CDR3 DNA: TGCTCCAGCGGTACAGCGATCAGCACAGATACGCAGTATTTT.

This clone was counted many times. A read error may produce the germline difference seen at one junction end. The chain employs TRBV10-1 and TRBJ2-7; tentative D call: TRBD1 (5 bases). CDR3 length: 14 amino acids. Germline lookup yields CDR1 WNHNN and CDR2 SYGVQD (reference sequence). CDR3: CVSSEFLTADGQYF. CDR3 DNA: TGCGTCAGCAGTGAGTTTTTGACAGCCGACGGGCAGTACTTC.

The table lists this clone with many counts. J is TRBJ2-1 and V is TRBV7-3; weak D call: TRBD1 (5 bases). Trimming left V 5 bases short and J 0 bases short, with 14 bases between. CDR3 size: 16 residues. Germline V lookup: CDR1 SGHTA, CDR2 FQGTGA. The CDR3 sequence is CASSPGRGSSYNEQFF. The CDR3 DNA reads TGTGCCAGCAGCCCAGGTAGGGGAAGCTCCTACAATGAGCAGTTCTTC.

This clone was counted at least ten times. V is TRBV3-1 and J is TRBJ1-6, with no clear D. Between the trimmed V and J ends, which lost 1 base and 10 bases, there was a span of 11 bases. This CDR3 spans 14 amino acids. Germline V gives CDR1 LGHDT, CDR2 YNNKEL (reference sequence). CDR3 residues: CASSQGSRVSPLHF. The CDR3, as DNA: TGTGCCAGCAGCCAAGGATCGAGGGTATCACCCCTCCACTTT.

Worth noting for this clone: It may be a read error: a sequence one base away is much more abundant. The genes are TRBV5-6 and TRBJ2-1; 11 bases are a match to TRBD2. J was trimmed by 7 bases and V by 4 bases; bases with no gene match: 7. This CDR3 contains 15 residues. The germline CDR1 and CDR2 sequences are SGHDT and YYEEEE. The CDR3 nucleotides read TGTGCCAGCAGCATAGCGGGAGGGACGCGGAATGAGCAGTTCTTC. Residues: CASSIAGGTRNEQFF.

In its sample, this clone was seen a few times. This chain connects TRBV28 to TRBJ2-1; D is unclear. Per the germline V gene, CDR1 is MDHEN and CDR2 is SYDVKM. V lost 6 bases and J lost 4, with 13 bases in between. The CDR3 loop spans 14 amino acids. This CDR3 reads CASRGIFGYNEQFF. The CDR3 bases are TGTGCCAGCAGGGGGATTTTCGGGTACAATGAGCAGTTCTTC.

This clone was counted only a few times. The chain has TRBV6-2 or TRBV6-3 and TRBJ1-4; maybe TRBD1 (5 bases). V shed 8 bases and J shed 13 bases, with 23 bases lying between them. The CDR3 runs to 14 residues. Germline CDR1 reads MNHEY; CDR2 reads SVGEGT. The CDR3 DNA reads TGTGCCAGCGTCTCCAGAGACAGCCGCACTTCACTGTTTTTT. This encodes CASVSRDSRTSLFF.

Only a few counts were recorded for this clone. The rearrangement uses TRBV20-1 and TRBJ2-5, with unresolved D. Trimming removed 3 bases from V and 0 bases from J, with 8 bases in between. The CDR3 length is 13 residues. The germline V gene encodes CDR1 DFQATT and CDR2 SNEGSKA (reference sequence). The CDR3 region has the DNA TGCAGTGCTAGGGGCTATAACCAAGAGACCCAGTACTTC. Its translation is CSARGYNQETQYF.

This clone was seen at least ten times. The chain joins TRBV19 to TRBJ1-5; D is uncertain. This CDR3 region has 15 residues. Trimming took 4 bases from V and 3 from J, leaving 13 bases between them. Germline CDR1 LNHDA, CDR2 SQIVND (reference sequence). The CDR3 DNA reads as TGTGCCAGTAGTACCCCAACAGCTTCCAATCAGCCCCAGCATTTT. Its protein is CASSTPTASNQPQHF.

The table lists this clone with many counts. The chain recombines TRBV28 with TRBJ1-1; D not resolved. V lost 6 bases and J 8 bases, leaving 13 bases between the germline ends. CDR1 is MDHEN and CDR2 is SYDVKM in the germline V gene. This CDR3 contains 12 residues. The CDR3 is CASSQTRGEAFF. The CDR3 DNA reads TGTGCCAGCAGCCAAACCCGGGGAGAAGCTTTCTTT. The full variable domain, completed using reference TRBV28 and TRBJ1-1, is DVKVTQSSRYLVKRTGEKVFLECVQDMDHENMFWYRQDPGLGLRLIYFSYDVKMKEKGDIPEGYSVSREKKERFSLILESASTNQTSMYLCASSQTRGEAFFGQGTRLTVV.